The rows below give T cell receptor beta chains drawn from one sample of a study of T cell responses to AZD1222 COVID-19 vaccine. The protocol was immunoSEQ multiplex PCR, while the TCRdb copy is restricted to in-frame clones and leaves out a portion. The sample has fewer than 130,000 clones, around 89% seen once. Sequencing used peripheral blood, obtained on day 0 of AZD1222 vaccination. The receptors stem from an adult in good health. Each CDR3 is given with its conserved first and last residue. A D gene is named only where the DNA matches it firmly. Clone sizes are given selectively: once, few, many, or a class where the clone is expanded.

v_gene	j_gene	abundance	d_gene	len	CDR3nt	CDR3aa
TRBV12-3/TRBV12-4	TRBJ2-7	NA	NA	11	TGTGCCAGCAGTTTGGGTGTGGAGCAGTACTTC	CASSLGVEQYF
TRBV15	TRBJ2-7	few	NA	15	TGTGCCACCAGCAGGCCGACTGGAGCGGTATACGAGCAGTACTTC	CATSRPTGAVYEQYF
TRBV7-6	TRBJ2-5	NA	TRBD2	16	TGTGCCAGCAGCTTAGGGCCACTAGCGAGTCAAGAGACCCAGTACTTC	CASSLGPLASQETQYF
TRBV5-5	TRBJ1-2	NA	NA	13	TGTGCCAGCAGTTCGGATTTAGGTACGGGCTACACCTTC	CASSSDLGTGYTF
TRBV4-2	TRBJ2-7	NA	NA	15	TGTGCCAGCAGCCAAGGGGTAGGGAAACTATACGAGCAGTACTTC	CASSQGVGKLYEQYF
TRBV19	TRBJ1-5	NA	NA	14	TGTGCCAGTAGTATAGGGGTTAGCAATCAGCCCCAGCATTTT	CASSIGVSNQPQHF
TRBV11-2	TRBJ2-7	few	TRBD2	14	TGTGCCAGCTCCGGTATGCTAGCGGCCTACGAGCAGTACTTC	CASSGMLAAYEQYF
TRBV12-3/TRBV12-4	TRBJ2-1	NA	NA	12	TGTGCCAGCAGTTTCCGTACCGATGAGCAGTTCTTC	CASSFRTDEQFF
TRBV19	TRBJ1-5	NA	TRBD1	15	TGTGCCAGTAGTATGGACAGGGCGAGCAATCAGCCCCAGCATTTT	CASSMDRASNQPQHF
TRBV5-4	TRBJ2-7	NA	TRBD2	15	TGTGCCAGCAGCACCGGAACTAGCGGCCCCTACGAGCAGTACTTC	CASSTGTSGPYEQYF
TRBV5-1	TRBJ1-5	NA	NA	13	TGCGCCAGCAGTAGGGGGAGCAATCAGCCCCAGCATTTT	CASSRGSNQPQHF
TRBV19	TRBJ1-2	NA	NA	13	TGTGCCAGTAGTACCTCCATTAGGTATGGCTACACCTTC	CASSTSIRYGYTF
TRBV10-1	TRBJ1-1	few	NA	14	TGCGCCAGCAGTGACCACGGACCTTACACTGAAGCTTTCTTT	CASSDHGPYTEAFF
TRBV11-3	TRBJ1-1	NA	NA	15	TGTGCCAGCAGCTTGAGAGGGGGAGGGGACACTGAAGCTTTCTTT	CASSLRGGGDTEAFF
TRBV18	TRBJ2-1	NA	NA	13	TGTGCCAGCTCACCATCCAGAACGCATGAGCAGTTCTTC	CASSPSRTHEQFF
TRBV3-1/TRBV3-2	TRBJ1-1	NA	NA	15	TGTGCCAGCAGCCAAGACCAGGGGTTCTACACTGAAGCTTTCTTT	CASSQDQGFYTEAFF
TRBV11-2	TRBJ2-7	NA	NA	13	TGTGCCAGCAGCTTAGTTCTCTCCTACGAGCAGTACTTC	CASSLVLSYEQYF
TRBV5-4	TRBJ1-2	NA	NA	12	TGTGCCAGCAGCTTGCAGGGCGAGGGCTACACCTTC	CASSLQGEGYTF
TRBV12-5	TRBJ1-3	NA	NA	15	TGTGCTAGTGGTTTGGGGAGTTTGTTTGGAAACACCATATATTTT	CASGLGSLFGNTIYF
TRBV5-1	TRBJ1-6	once	TRBD1	14	TGCGCCAGCAGGGGGACAGGGGAAGGTTCACCCCTCCACTTT	CASRGTGEGSPLHF
TRBV16	TRBJ1-1	NA	NA	11	TGTGCCAGCAGCCAATTAACAGAAGCTTTCTTT	CASSQLTEAFF
TRBV11-2	TRBJ2-6	NA	NA	19	TGTGCCAGCAGCTTCAACCCGGGGGGCGGGTCCTCTGGGGCCAACGTCCTGACTTTC	CASSFNPGGGSSGANVLTF
TRBV27	TRBJ1-1	NA	NA	16	TGTGCCAGCAGTTTATCGCCCCGCCTTAGACAGATCGAAGCTTTCTTT	CASSLSPRLRQIEAFF
TRBV19	TRBJ1-2	once	NA	13	TGTGCCAGCAGAGCCAGGGGTAACTATGGCTACACCTTC	CASRARGNYGYTF
TRBV27	TRBJ2-7	NA	TRBD1	14	TGTGCCAGCAGCGGGGGACAGGGGGTCTACGAGCAGTACTTC	CASSGGQGVYEQYF
TRBV6-5	TRBJ1-5	NA	TRBD1	14	TGTGCCAGCAGACCTACAGGGGGTGGTCAGCCCCAGCATTTT	CASRPTGGGQPQHF
TRBV3-1/TRBV3-2	TRBJ2-2	NA	NA	14	TGTGCCAGCAGCCTTCCTAGCCTATCCGGGGAGCTGTTTTTT	CASSLPSLSGELFF
TRBV3-1/TRBV3-2	TRBJ1-4	NA	NA	13	TGTGCCAGCAGACAACCTTCTTCACGGGTACTGTTTTTT	CASRQPSSRVLFF
TRBV6-1	TRBJ1-6	once	NA	14	TGTGCCAGCAGTGAAGGGCTAGGTAAATCACCCCTCCACTTT	CASSEGLGKSPLHF
TRBV6-5	TRBJ1-5	NA	NA	14	TGTGCCAGCAGACAACTCGACAGGAATCAGCCCCAGCATTTT	CASRQLDRNQPQHF
TRBV5-1	TRBJ1-4	NA	NA	14	TGCGCCAGCAGCCCCGTCCAGCCCAGTGAAAAACTGTTTTTT	CASSPVQPSEKLFF
TRBV5-1	TRBJ2-3	NA	NA	13	TGCGCCAGCAGCCATAGTAGCGCAGATACGCAGTATTTT	CASSHSSADTQYF
TRBV7-9	TRBJ1-4	NA	TRBD1	16	TGTGCCAGCAGCTCAGGGGACAGTGCAACTAATGAAAAACTGTTTTTT	CASSSGDSATNEKLFF
TRBV12-3/TRBV12-4	TRBJ1-5	NA	TRBD1	13	TGTGCCAGCACGGAACAGGGGTATCAGCCCCAGCATTTT	CASTEQGYQPQHF
TRBV10-2	TRBJ2-7	NA	NA	12	TGCGCCAGCAGTGCTGCTTTCTACGAGCAGTACTTC	CASSAAFYEQYF
TRBV19	TRBJ2-3	NA	TRBD2	18	TGTGCCAGTAGCCCCAAGGGTCTGTTAGCGGGGATCACAGATACGCAGTATTTT	CASSPKGLLAGITDTQYF
TRBV2	TRBJ1-5	NA	TRBD1	16	TGTGCCAGCAGTGCTGGGACAGGGTATAGCAATCAGCCCCAGCATTTT	CASSAGTGYSNQPQHF
TRBV5-1	TRBJ1-3	NA	TRBD1	15	TGCGCCAGCAGCTTGGGGACAGGGGGCGCCTGGACCATATATTTT	CASSLGTGGAWTIYF
TRBV19	TRBJ2-7	once	NA	13	TGTGCCAGTAGTCCAGGTTTGAGGAGCGAGCAGTACTTC	CASSPGLRSEQYF
TRBV13	TRBJ1-5	NA	NA	13	TGTGCCAGCAGTGCAGGATTAAATCAGCCCCAGCATTTT	CASSAGLNQPQHF
TRBV14	TRBJ1-2	once	NA	17	TGTGCCAGCAGCCAGACCAAACCACCGAACACTAACTATGGCTACACCTTC	CASSQTKPPNTNYGYTF
TRBV18	TRBJ1-5	few	NA	17	TGTGCCAGCTCACCGCCCCCCCAGGGTGGCGGGCATCAGCCCCAGCATTTT	CASSPPPQGGGHQPQHF
TRBV2	TRBJ2-1	NA	NA	13	TGTGCCAGCAGCGTAACTAGCTACAATGAGCAGTTCTTC	CASSVTSYNEQFF
TRBV11-2	TRBJ2-7	NA	NA	14	TGTGCCAGCAGCCCCCGACTGGGACCCTACGAGCAGTACTTC	CASSPRLGPYEQYF
TRBV5-1	TRBJ2-7	NA	NA	13	TGCGCCAGCAGCTTGCAAGCTCCTAATGTGCAGTACTTC	CASSLQAPNVQYF
TRBV5-1	TRBJ2-7	once	TRBD1	14	TGCGCCAGCAGCTTGGGGACAGGGTCAGACGAGCAGTACTTC	CASSLGTGSDEQYF